These 20 T cell receptor beta chains share one sample of origin, sequenced in a study of T cells after yellow fever vaccination. TCRdb independently ran MiXCR on the 5' RACE reads; one entry per CDR3 protein. This sample carries 250,000 or so distinct CDR3 sequences, over 3% of them seen once, and the ten largest clones take about 19%. The sample here was PBMCs, taken 15 days after the yellow fever booster vaccination. These receptors were collected from a man between 18 and 29 years old who received the YFV17D yellow fever vaccine.

This clonotype was seen many times. The V call is TRBV6-1, the J call TRBJ2-5, with D maybe TRBD1 (6 bases). This CDR3 spans 14 amino acids. V gave up 7 bases and J gave up 6 bases, with 18 bases separating them. Germline lookup yields CDR1 MNHNS and CDR2 SASEGT. CDR3: CASIDQGTGKTQYF. CDR3 DNA sequence: TGTGCCAGCATCGACCAGGGGACCGGGAAGACCCAGTACTTC.

This clonotype was detected ten times or more. The genes are TRBV20-1 and TRBJ1-2; D ambiguous. Trimming removed 2 bases at V and 3 bases at J, with 19 bases between. The CDR3 consists of 16 residues. Germline V gene lookup returns CDR1 DFQATT and CDR2 SNEGSKA (reference sequence). As DNA, the CDR3 is TGCAGTGCTAGACCCGTGGCCGCTGGGGAGGACTATGGCTACACCTTC. It encodes CSARPVAAGEDYGYTF.

This clonotype was detected many times. This chain connects TRBV5-1 to TRBJ2-3, with 8 bases matching TRBD2. The CDR3 consists of 17 residues. The germline gives CDR1 SGHRS, CDR2 YFSETQ. V was pared by 3 bases and J by 3 bases, with 12 bases of the junction left unmatched. In DNA form, the CDR3 reads TGCGCCAGCAGCTCTCGACTTAACGGGGGGGTTACAGATACGCAGTATTTT. Translated, it gives CASSSRLNGGVTDTQYF.

This clonotype was seen only a few times. The rearrangement uses TRBV28 and TRBJ1-1; D is uncertain. The CDR3 runs to 13 residues. V lost 6 bases and J lost 3, with 11 bases in between. CDR1 is MDHEN, CDR2 SYDVKM, per germline. The CDR3 spells CASRGRAYTEAFF. The CDR3 DNA follows: TGTGCCAGCAGAGGACGGGCCTACACTGAAGCTTTCTTT.

This clonotype was detected ten times or more. The J gene is TRBJ2-4, the V gene TRBV28, with D possibly being TRBD1 or TRBD2 (5 bases each). The CDR3 contains 18 residues. V was clipped by 4 bases and J by 8 bases, with 27 bases between them. The V gene's germline CDR1 is MDHEN and CDR2 SYDVKM. CDR3 sequence: CASSSSLAPGTLSYIQYF. The DNA for the CDR3 is TGTGCCAGCAGTTCCAGCCTAGCCCCGGGGACCTTGTCCTACATTCAGTACTTC. The whole variable domain, remainder taken from reference TRBV28 and TRBJ2-4, is DVKVTQSSRYLVKRTGEKVFLECVQDMDHENMFWYRQDPGLGLRLIYFSYDVKMKEKGDIPEGYSVSREKKERFSLILESASTNQTSMYLCASSSSLAPGTLSYIQYFGAGTRLSVL.

This clonotype came up many times. The chain couples TRBV20-1 to TRBJ2-1, with TRBD1 identical over 9 bases. The CDR3 totals 14 residues. Unmatched junction bases numbered 10, after V lost 5 bases and J lost 8 bases. Germline CDR1 DFQATT, CDR2 SNEGSKA (reference sequence). The CDR3 reads CSALLGTGFYEQFF. DNA of the CDR3: TGCAGTGCTCTTCTCGGGACAGGGTTCTATGAGCAGTTCTTC.

This clonotype occurred many times. CDR3 amino acids: CSANGGAATEAFF. The CDR3, as DNA: TGCAGTGCTAATGGGGGCGCGGCCACTGAAGCTTTCTTT. The chain links TRBV20-1 to TRBJ1-1; D may be TRBD1 (6 bases). Between the trimmed V and J ends, which lost 4 bases and 4 bases, there was a span of 13 bases. CDR1 DFQATT and CDR2 SNEGSKA come from the germline V gene (reference sequence). This CDR3 has 13 residues.

There are many counts of this clonotype. The rearrangement joins TRBV20-1 to TRBJ2-5; a possible D gene is TRBD2 (6 bases). V was cut by 8 bases and J by 1 base, with 14 bases left in between. Germline lookup yields CDR1 DFQATT and CDR2 SNEGSKA (reference sequence). The CDR3 consists of 13 residues. In DNA, the CDR3 is TGCAGTAGTGGCGGGGACCTCCAAGAGACCCAGTACTTC. Translation gives CSSGGDLQETQYF.

The table lists this clonotype with many counts. In DNA form, the CDR3 reads TGTGCCAGCAGCTTTGGGGGCCTTAGCTCCTATAATTCACCCCTCCACTTT. This encodes CASSFGGLSSYNSPLHF. The gene calls are TRBV5-6 and TRBJ1-6; D perhaps matches TRBD1 (6 bases). CDR1 and CDR2 (germline): SGHDT, YYEEEE. CDR3 size: 17 residues. V was shortened by 2 bases and J by 0 bases, with 12 bases between the two germline ends.

In this sample, this clonotype turned up many times. The chain links TRBV2 to TRBJ2-1; D possibly corresponds to TRBD2 (6 bases). V shed 8 bases and J shed 0 bases, with 11 bases lying between them. CDR3 size: 14 residues. Per the germline V gene, CDR1 is SNHLY and CDR2 is FYNNEI. The CDR3 DNA is TGTGCCAGCGTGACCGGGAGCTCCTACAATGAGCAGTTCTTC. Protein sequence: CASVTGSSYNEQFF.

This clonotype was observed at least ten times. The genes are TRBV5-1 and TRBJ2-3; 13 bases align to TRBD2. The V and J ends lost 4 bases and 6 bases, in that order; junction bases with no gene match: 8. The CDR3 extends over 16 amino acids. CDR1 SGHRS and CDR2 YFSETQ come from the germline V gene. The CDR3 region is CASSLRTSGGGDTQYF. The CDR3 coding sequence is TGCGCCAGCAGCCTCCGGACTAGCGGGGGAGGGGATACGCAGTATTTT.

This clonotype was seen repeatedly, ten times or more. The chain recombines TRBV7-6 with TRBJ2-7; 11 bases map to TRBD2. Per the germline V gene, CDR1 is SGHVS and CDR2 is FNYEAQ. CDR3 length: 15 amino acids. V lost 0 bases and J lost 3; bases outside the gene matches: 1. DNA for the CDR3: TGTGCCAGCAGCTTAGCTGGGACTAGCGGCTACGAGCAGTACTTC. Translation: CASSLAGTSGYEQYF.

The table lists this clonotype with many counts. This sequence joins TRBV5-5 and TRBJ2-3, with D possibly TRBD2 on 6 matching bases. The ends were cut back, 4 bases at V and 1 base at J, with 10 bases in the middle. CDR1 and CDR2 (germline): SGHKS, YYEKEE (reference sequence). There are 14 residues in the CDR3. CDR3 bases: TGTGCCAGCAGCCCCCCTAGCGGCACAGATACGCAGTATTTT. This gives the protein CASSPPSGTDTQYF.

This clonotype was observed at least ten times. The rearrangement links TRBV29-1 to TRBJ2-7; D is perhaps TRBD2 (5 bases). V lost 4 bases and J lost 2, with 12 bases in between. CDR3 length equals 13 residues. The germline gives CDR1 SQVTM, CDR2 ANQGSEA. DNA for the CDR3: TGCAGCGTTGTAGGTTCGGGGACCTACGAGCAGTACTTC. Encoded protein: CSVVGSGTYEQYF.

This clonotype was seen at least ten times. This chain connects TRBV30 to TRBJ1-1; D perhaps matches TRBD1 (5 bases). Per the germline V gene, CDR1 is GTSNPN and CDR2 is SVGIG (reference sequence). CDR3 length: 12 amino acids. V lost 4 bases to trimming and J lost 3 bases, with 9 bases between them. This chain's CDR3 is CAWTQGDTEAFF. The CDR3 DNA reads as TGTGCCTGGACCCAGGGTGACACTGAAGCTTTCTTT.

This clonotype was observed many times. This chain joins TRBV6-5 and TRBJ2-1; D possibly corresponds to TRBD1 (5 bases). CDR3 length: 15 residues. V was shortened by 6 bases and J by 4 bases, with 16 bases between the two germline ends. CDR1 and CDR2 from the germline V gene are MNHEY and SVGAGI. The CDR3 reads CASRVGPPGYNEQFF. For the CDR3, the DNA is TGTGCCAGCAGAGTCGGACCCCCAGGGTACAATGAGCAGTTCTTC.

In regard to this clonotype: A much larger clone sits a single nucleotide away, making a read error possible. This chain joins TRBV12-3 or TRBV12-4 and TRBJ2-5; possibly TRBD2 for D (7 bases). The CDR3 has 15 residues. CDR3 sequence reads: CASSSPGEGGETHYF. The CDR3, as DNA: TGTGCCAGCAGCTCTCCCGGGGAGGGGGGGGAGACCCACTACTTC.

There are many counts of this clonotype. J is TRBJ2-5 and V is TRBV7-2; 7 bases are a match to TRBD2. Germline V gives CDR1 SGHTA, CDR2 FQGNSA. CDR3 size: 17 residues. The trim removed 1 base at V and 1 base at J, leaving 9 bases unmatched. The CDR3: CASSLGAKRGVQETQYF. CDR3 DNA sequence: TGTGCCAGCAGCTTAGGGGCCAAGCGGGGAGTCCAAGAGACCCAGTACTTC.

The table lists this clonotype with many counts. The CDR3 nucleotides are TGCAGTGCTGGGGGGAGTCCTAATTCACCCCTCCACTTT. This encodes CSAGGSPNSPLHF. This chain connects TRBV20-1 to TRBJ1-6, with D possibly being TRBD1 (5 bases). Trimming left V 5 bases short and J 6 bases short, with 11 bases between. The germline V gene encodes CDR1 DFQATT and CDR2 SNEGSKA (reference sequence). This CDR3 has 13 residues.

This clonotype was seen ten or more times. One base away lies a much larger clone, so this may be a sequencing read error. This chain uses TRBV5-1 with TRBJ2-5; D is possibly TRBD1 (7 bases). The germline CDR1 and CDR2 sequences are SGHRS and YFSETQ. The CDR3 totals 17 residues. In DNA, the CDR3 is TGCGCCAGCAGCATCCTTGGGCGGACAGGAGACCGGGAGACCCATTACTTC. This sequence encodes CASSILGRTGDRETHYF.